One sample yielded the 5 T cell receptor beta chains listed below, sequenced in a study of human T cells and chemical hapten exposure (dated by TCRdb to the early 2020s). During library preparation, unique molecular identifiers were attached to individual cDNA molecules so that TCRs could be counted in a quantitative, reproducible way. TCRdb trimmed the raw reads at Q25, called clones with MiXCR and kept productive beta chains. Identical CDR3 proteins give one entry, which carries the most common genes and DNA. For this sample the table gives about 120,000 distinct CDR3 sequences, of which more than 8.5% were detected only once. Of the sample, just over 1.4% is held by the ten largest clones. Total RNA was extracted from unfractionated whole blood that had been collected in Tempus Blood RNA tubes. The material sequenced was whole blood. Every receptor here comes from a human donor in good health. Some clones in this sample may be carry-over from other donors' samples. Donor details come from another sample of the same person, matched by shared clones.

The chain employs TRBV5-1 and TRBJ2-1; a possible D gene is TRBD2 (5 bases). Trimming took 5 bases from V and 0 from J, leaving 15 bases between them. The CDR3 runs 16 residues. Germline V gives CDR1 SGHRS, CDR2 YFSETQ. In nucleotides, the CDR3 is TGCGCCAGCAGTCCCTTGAGGGTTAGCTCCTACAATGAGCAGTTCTTC. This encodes CASSPLRVSSYNEQFF.

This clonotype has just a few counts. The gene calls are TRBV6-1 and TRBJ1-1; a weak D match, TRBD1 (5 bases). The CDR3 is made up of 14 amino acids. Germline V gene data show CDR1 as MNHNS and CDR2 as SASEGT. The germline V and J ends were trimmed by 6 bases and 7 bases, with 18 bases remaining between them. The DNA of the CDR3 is TGTGCCAGCAGGTTCCCCCTGGGGGAGATTGAAGCTTTCTTT. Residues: CASRFPLGEIEAFF.

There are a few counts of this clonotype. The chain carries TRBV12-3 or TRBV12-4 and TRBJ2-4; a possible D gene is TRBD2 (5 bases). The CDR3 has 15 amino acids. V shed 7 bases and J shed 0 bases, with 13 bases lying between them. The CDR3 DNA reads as TGTGCCAGCACCACGAGGGCCCTAGCCAAAAACATTCAGTACTTC. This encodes CASTTRALAKNIQYF.

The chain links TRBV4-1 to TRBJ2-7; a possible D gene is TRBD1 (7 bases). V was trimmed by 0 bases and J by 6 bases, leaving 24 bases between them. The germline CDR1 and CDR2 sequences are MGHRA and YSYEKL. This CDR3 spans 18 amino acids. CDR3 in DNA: TGCGCCAGCAGCCAAGACCCGATCAGGGGGGTAAGACGAAGCGAGCAGTACTTC. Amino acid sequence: CASSQDPIRGVRRSEQYF.

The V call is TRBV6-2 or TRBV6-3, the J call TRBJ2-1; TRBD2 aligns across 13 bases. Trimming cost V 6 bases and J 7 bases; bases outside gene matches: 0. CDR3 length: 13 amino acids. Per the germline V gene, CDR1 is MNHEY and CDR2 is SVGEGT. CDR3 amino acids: CASRLAGGNEQFF. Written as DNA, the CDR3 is TGTGCCAGCAGACTAGCGGGAGGGAATGAGCAGTTCTTC.